This TCR beta chain stems from a study of early stage breast cancer tumors. Turning to the study itself: Most invasive tumors, about 80% of the 16, were ER+/PR+/HER2-.

Libraries were prepared by immunoSEQ multiplex PCR; TCRdb keeps only in-frame clonotypes and omits some of them. Of about 8,400 clones listed, around three quarters are singletons. Sampling of the adjacent normal breast tissue occurred roughly 1.8-4 cm from the tumor. The study's findings and limits: Enriched TCRB sequences shared across patients were mostly commonly generated sequences.

Concerning this clone: Its target is not known.

The source of this sequence is a person aged 60 to 70 with breast cancer. Sequencing was carried out using normal breast tissue next to the tumor.

The CDR3 protein is CASRQLGRGYTF. Here the CDR3 DNA reads TGTGCCAGCAGGCAATTGGGGAGAGGCTACACCTTC. The chain carries TRBV27 and TRBJ1-2; D gene unclear. CDR3 length: 12 amino acids. Looked up from germline, CDR1 is MNHEY and CDR2 is SMNVEV (reference sequence). Trimming pared 6 bases from V and 8 bases from J, leaving 13 bases between.